The 14 T cell receptor beta chains listed next were all sequenced from one sample in a study of shared clonotypes between healthy human individuals. Clones were sequenced by immunoSEQ multiplex PCR, and TCRdb holds only the in-frame ones, with some missing. The top ten clones hold about 0.52% of a sample with roughly 1 million clones, roughly 74% of them seen once. What was sequenced was memory CD4+ T cells from PBMCs. The subset was: CD45RA-negative fraction. These receptors originate from a man younger than 35 in good health. Some clones in this sample may be carry-over from other donors' samples.

This chain joins TRBV4-1 and TRBJ2-4, with D tentatively TRBD2 (6 bases). The CDR3 is 16 amino acids. CDR1 and CDR2 (germline): MGHRA, YSYEKL. Between the trimmed V and J ends, which lost 0 bases and 3 bases, there was a span of 12 bases. CDR3 in amino acids: CASSQDFGGGKNIQYF. The DNA for the CDR3 is TGCGCCAGCAGCCAAGATTTCGGGGGAGGCAAAAACATTCAGTACTTC.

The genes are TRBV5-1 and TRBJ1-2; weak D call: TRBD1 (5 bases). The germline CDR1 and CDR2 sequences are SGHRS and YFSETQ. V dropped 4 bases and J dropped 6 bases, with 16 bases sitting between them. The CDR3 covers 14 residues. The CDR3 nucleotides are TGCGCCAGCAGCCTAGGTGCAGGGCCCGATGGCTACACCTTC. Its protein product is CASSLGAGPDGYTF.

The chain joins TRBV6-5 to TRBJ1-2; the D gene is possibly TRBD1 (6 bases). Trimming took 10 bases from V and 5 from J, leaving 14 bases between them. Germline values: CDR1 MNHEY, CDR2 SVGAGI. The CDR3 runs 12 residues. CDR3 residues: CAMAGTNYGYTF. The CDR3 nucleotides are TGTGCCATGGCCGGGACAAATTATGGCTACACCTTC.

The chain uses TRBV10-3 and TRBJ2-3; 10 bases are a match to TRBD2. This CDR3 has 14 amino acids. V shed 8 bases, J shed 1 base, and the junction held 3 bases outside the gene matches. Germline loops: CDR1 ENHRY, CDR2 SYGVKD. This CDR3 reads CAIGTSGGTDTQYF. The CDR3 DNA sequence: TGTGCCATCGGAACTAGCGGGGGCACAGATACGCAGTATTTT.

The V gene is TRBV6-6, the J gene TRBJ1-2; no clear D. The CDR3 consists of 15 residues. CDR1 and CDR2 (germline): MNHNY, SVGAGI (reference sequence). The germline V and J ends were trimmed by 6 bases and 3 bases, with 17 bases remaining between them. CDR3 in amino acids: CASSRVGVADYGYTF. CDR3 coding DNA: TGTGCCAGCAGCCGGGTAGGTGTGGCAGACTATGGCTACACCTTC.

The CDR3 sequence is CASSLITGGQDTQYF. For the CDR3, the DNA is TGTGCCAGCAGTTTAATCACAGGGGGGCAAGATACGCAGTATTTT. The chain couples TRBV28 to TRBJ2-3; TRBD1 matches at 8 bases. This CDR3 spans 15 amino acids. Unmatched junction bases numbered 6, after V lost 2 bases and J lost 5 bases. Germline V gene data show CDR1 as MDHEN and CDR2 as SYDVKM.

CDR3 nucleotide sequence: TGCGCCAGCAGCTCGGGACAGGGTTGGGAAAAACTGTTTTTT. Its translation is CASSSGQGWEKLFF. The rearrangement links TRBV5-1 to TRBJ1-4; 9 nucleotides match TRBD1. The ends lost 3 bases at V and 8 bases at J; junction bases unmatched: 5. The length of the CDR3 is 14 residues. Germline assignment: CDR1 SGHRS and CDR2 YFSETQ.

The chain uses TRBV5-4 and TRBJ2-4, with D unresolved. Trimming removed 0 bases from V and 0 bases from J, with 10 bases in between. This CDR3 comprises 16 residues. Germline V gives CDR1 SGHNT, CDR2 YYREEE (reference sequence). DNA of the CDR3: TGTGCCAGCAGCTTGGGGCAGGCCTTAGCCAAAAACATTCAGTACTTC. This translates into CASSLGQALAKNIQYF.

This chain connects TRBV5-1 to TRBJ1-1; D is unresolved. This CDR3 comprises 15 residues. Germline CDR1 is SGHRS and CDR2 is YFSETQ. Trimming took off 1 base at V and 2 bases at J, with 12 bases between the two ends. CDR3: CASSLYGEVNTEAFF. The CDR3 coding sequence is TGCGCCAGCAGCTTGTACGGGGAAGTCAACACTGAAGCTTTCTTT. Supplemented by reference TRBV5-1 and TRBJ1-1, the full variable domain reads KAGVTQTPRYLIKTRGQQVTLSCSPISGHRSVSWYQQTPGQGLQFLFEYFSETQRNKGNFPGRFSGRQFSNSRSEMNVSTLELGDSALYLCASSLYGEVNTEAFFGQGTRLTVV.

The chain uses TRBV27 and TRBJ1-3; 10 bases are a match to TRBD1. Looked up from germline, CDR1 is MNHEY and CDR2 is SMNVEV (reference sequence). The V segment lost 7 bases and the J segment 0 bases; nucleotides outside the gene matches: 3. The CDR3 is 15 residues long. The CDR3 region has the DNA TGTGCCAGCAAACGGGACAGGGGCTCTGGAAACACCATATATTTT. This gives the protein CASKRDRGSGNTIYF.

To note about this clone: The sample carries other DNA sequences with the same CDR3. V usage is TRBV5-1 and J usage is TRBJ1-1, with TRBD1 matching 7 bases. There are 14 residues in the CDR3. Germline V lookup: CDR1 SGHRS, CDR2 YFSETQ. The junction had 7 bases not matched to a gene; V was cut back by 4 bases and J by 4 bases. CDR3 nucleotide sequence: TGCGCCAGCAGCCCACAGGGGAGCGGCACTGAAGCTTTCTTT. Its translation: CASSPQGSGTEAFF.

This chain connects TRBV27 to TRBJ1-1, with TRBD1 matching 9 bases. The CDR3 is made up of 15 amino acids. CDR1 is MNHEY, CDR2 SMNVEV, per germline (reference sequence). The V and J ends lost 5 bases and 7 bases, in that order; junction bases with no gene match: 11. The CDR3 region has the DNA TGTGCCAGCAGTCCCTGGGGACAGGGTAAGATTGAAGCTTTCTTT. Translated, it gives CASSPWGQGKIEAFF.

CDR3 sequence: CASSPGLAGLRLQETQYF. Here the CDR3 DNA reads TGTGCCAGCAGCCCGGGACTAGCGGGACTCAGACTTCAAGAGACCCAGTACTTC. The chain has TRBV9 and TRBJ2-5, with TRBD2 matching over 13 bases. The trim removed 4 bases at V and 2 bases at J, leaving 11 bases unmatched. The CDR3 runs 18 residues. The germline V gene encodes CDR1 SGDLS and CDR2 YYNGEE.

The chain joins TRBV28 to TRBJ2-1, with 12 positions matching TRBD2. Per the germline V gene, CDR1 is MDHEN and CDR2 is SYDVKM. The CDR3 covers 16 residues. V was clipped by 5 bases and J by 0 bases; unmatched bases: 2. In DNA, the CDR3 is TGTGCCAGCAGTGGGACTAGCGGGCCCTCCTACAATGAGCAGTTCTTC. Translation gives CASSGTSGPSYNEQFF.